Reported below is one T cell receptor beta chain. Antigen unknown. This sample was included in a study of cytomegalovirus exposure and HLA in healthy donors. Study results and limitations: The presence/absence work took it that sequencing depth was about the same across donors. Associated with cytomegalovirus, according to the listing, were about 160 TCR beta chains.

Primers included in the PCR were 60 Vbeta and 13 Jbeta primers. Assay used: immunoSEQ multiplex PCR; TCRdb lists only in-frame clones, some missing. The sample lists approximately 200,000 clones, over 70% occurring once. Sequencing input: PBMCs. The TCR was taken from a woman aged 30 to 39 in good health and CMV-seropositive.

Here the CDR3 reads CASSLEMGGHGYTF. The CDR3 coding sequence is TGTGCCAGCAGCTTAGAGATGGGGGGGCATGGCTACACCTTC. The gene calls are TRBV11-2 and TRBJ1-2; TRBD1 might be the D (6 bases). The CDR3 is 14 amino acids. The V end lost 0 bases, the J end lost 6 bases, and 11 bases lay between the germline ends. Germline CDR1 SGHAT, CDR2 FQNNGV. Variable domain in full (rest from reference TRBV11-2 and TRBJ1-2): EAGVAQSPRYKIIEKRQSVAFWCNPISGHATLYWYQQILGQGPKLLIQFQNNGVVDDSQLPKDRFSAERLKGVDSTLKIQPAKLEDSAVYLCASSLEMGGHGYTFGSGTRLTVV.